This TCR beta chain is from a study of T cell responses to AZD1222 COVID-19 vaccine. Assay: immunoSEQ multiplex PCR; the TCRdb copy retains only in-frame clones and omits some. The sample consists of roughly 120,000 clones, roughly 87% of them appearing once. General study points: Elevations in Spike-specific TCR breadth and depth followed administration of two AZD1222 doses. Spike was spanned by vaccine-associated CD4 TCRs, which were dominant at 160-218 and 743-854. It should be noted that donors were predominantly white British and more often female, and clonal diversity was possibly underestimated.

A word on this clone: Its antigen is currently unknown.

Germline CDR1 reads SGHTA; CDR2 reads FQGNSA. The junction had 4 bases not matched to a gene; V was cut back by 6 bases and J by 3 bases. The CDR3 extends over 15 amino acids. The TCR was taken from an adult in good health. Sequenced material: peripheral blood, taken on day 0 of MenACWY control vaccination. The chain links TRBV7-2 to TRBJ2-2, with 10 positions matching TRBD2. The CDR3 reads CASSSGLADTGELFF. The DNA for the CDR3 is TGTGCCAGCAGTTCCGGACTAGCGGACACCGGGGAGCTGTTTTTT.